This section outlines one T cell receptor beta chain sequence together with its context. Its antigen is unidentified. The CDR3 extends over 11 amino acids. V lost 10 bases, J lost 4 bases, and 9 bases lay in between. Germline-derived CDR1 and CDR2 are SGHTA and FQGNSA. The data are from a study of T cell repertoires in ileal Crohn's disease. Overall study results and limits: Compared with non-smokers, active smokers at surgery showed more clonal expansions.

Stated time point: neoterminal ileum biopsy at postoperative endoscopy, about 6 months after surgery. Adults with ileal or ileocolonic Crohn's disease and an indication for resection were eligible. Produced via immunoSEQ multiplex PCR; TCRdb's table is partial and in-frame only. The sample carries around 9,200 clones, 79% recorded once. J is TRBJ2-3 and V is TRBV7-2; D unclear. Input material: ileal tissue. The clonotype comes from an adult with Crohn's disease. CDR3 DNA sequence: TGTGCCACCTCGCGAGCAGATACGCAGTATTTT. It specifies CATSRADTQYF. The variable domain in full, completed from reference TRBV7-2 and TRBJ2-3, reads GAGVSQSPSNKVTEKGKDVELRCDPISGHTALYWYRQSLGQGLEFLIYFQGNSAPDKSGLPSDRFSAERTGGSVSTLTIQRTQQEDSAVYLCATSRADTQYFGPGTRLTVL.